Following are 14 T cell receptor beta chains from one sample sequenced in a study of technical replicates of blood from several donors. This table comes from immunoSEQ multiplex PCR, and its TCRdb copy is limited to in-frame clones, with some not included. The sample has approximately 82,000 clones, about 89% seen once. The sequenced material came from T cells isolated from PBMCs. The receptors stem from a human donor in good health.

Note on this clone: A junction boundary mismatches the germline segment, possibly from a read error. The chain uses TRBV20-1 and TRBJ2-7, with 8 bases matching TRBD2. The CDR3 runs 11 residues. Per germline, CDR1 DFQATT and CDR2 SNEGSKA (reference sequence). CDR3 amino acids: CQTSEAYEQYF. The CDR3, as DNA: TGTCAGACTAGCGAAGCCTACGAGCAGTACTTC.

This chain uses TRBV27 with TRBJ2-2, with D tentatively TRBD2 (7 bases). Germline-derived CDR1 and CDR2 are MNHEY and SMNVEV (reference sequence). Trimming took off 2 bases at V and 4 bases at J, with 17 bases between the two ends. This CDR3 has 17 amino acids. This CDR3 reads CASSLHGGQGITGELFF. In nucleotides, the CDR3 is TGTGCCAGCAGTTTACACGGGGGGCAGGGAATCACCGGGGAGCTGTTTTTT.

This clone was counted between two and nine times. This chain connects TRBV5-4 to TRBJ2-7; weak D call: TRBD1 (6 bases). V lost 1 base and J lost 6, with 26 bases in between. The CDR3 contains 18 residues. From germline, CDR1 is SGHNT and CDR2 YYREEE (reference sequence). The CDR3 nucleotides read TGTGCCAGCAGCTTGCGCGTTACCCGGACAGTTCGGGGTCTCGAGCAGTACTTC. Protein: CASSLRVTRTVRGLEQYF. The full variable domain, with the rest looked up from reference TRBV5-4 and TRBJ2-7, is ETGVTQSPTHLIKTRGQQVTLRCSSQSGHNTVSWYQQALGQGPQFIFQYYREEENGRGNFPPRFSGLQFPNYSSELNVNALELDDSALYLCASSLRVTRTVRGLEQYFGPGTRLTVT.

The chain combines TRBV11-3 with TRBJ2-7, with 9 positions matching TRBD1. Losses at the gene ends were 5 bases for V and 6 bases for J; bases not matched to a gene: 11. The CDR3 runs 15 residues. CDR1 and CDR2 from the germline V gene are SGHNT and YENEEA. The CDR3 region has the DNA TGTGCCAGCAGCCATCCCGGACAGGGGAGTCTCGAGCAGTACTTC. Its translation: CASSHPGQGSLEQYF. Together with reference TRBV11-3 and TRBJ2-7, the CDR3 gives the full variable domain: EAGVVQSPRYKIIEKKQPVAFWCNPISGHNTLYWYLQNLGQGPELLIRYENEEAVDDSQLPKDRFSAERLKGVDSTLKIQPAELGDSAVYLCASSHPGQGSLEQYFGPGTRLTVT.

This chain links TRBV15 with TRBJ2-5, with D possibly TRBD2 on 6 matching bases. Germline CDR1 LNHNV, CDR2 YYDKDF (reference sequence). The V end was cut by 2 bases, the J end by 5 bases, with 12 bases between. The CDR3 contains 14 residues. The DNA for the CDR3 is TGTGCCACCAGCAGAAGCGGTGCGGGGGAGACCCAGTACTTC. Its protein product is CATSRSGAGETQYF.

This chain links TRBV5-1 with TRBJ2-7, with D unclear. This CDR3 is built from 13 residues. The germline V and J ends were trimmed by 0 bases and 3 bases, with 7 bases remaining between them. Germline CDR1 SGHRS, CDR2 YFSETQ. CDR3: CASSLVSDYEQYF. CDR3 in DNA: TGCGCCAGCAGCTTGGTATCAGACTACGAGCAGTACTTC. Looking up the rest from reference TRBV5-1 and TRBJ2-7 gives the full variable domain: KAGVTQTPRYLIKTRGQQVTLSCSPISGHRSVSWYQQTPGQGLQFLFEYFSETQRNKGNFPGRFSGRQFSNSRSEMNVSTLELGDSALYLCASSLVSDYEQYFGPGTRLTVT.

The CDR3: CASSSASDRDMNYGYTF. The CDR3 DNA reads as TGTGCCAGCAGCAGCGCCTCGGACAGGGATATGAATTATGGCTACACCTTC. The rearrangement joins TRBV21-1 to TRBJ1-2; the table's TRBD1 call for D was not verified on the DNA. TRBV21-1 is a known pseudogene. The CDR3 totals 17 residues.

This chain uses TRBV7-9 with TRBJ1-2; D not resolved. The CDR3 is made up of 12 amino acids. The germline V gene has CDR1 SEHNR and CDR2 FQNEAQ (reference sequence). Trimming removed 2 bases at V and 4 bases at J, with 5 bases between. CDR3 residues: CASSLSSYGYTF. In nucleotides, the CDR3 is TGTGCCAGCAGCTTATCCTCCTATGGCTACACCTTC.

CDR3 nucleotide sequence: TGTGCCAGCAGCCCCGGTCACAATCAGCCCCAGCATTTT. Its protein is CASSPGHNQPQHF. The V and J genes are TRBV11-2 and TRBJ1-5, with no clear D. Trimming left V 5 bases short and J 3 bases short, with 8 bases between. Germline CDR1 SGHAT, CDR2 FQNNGV. The CDR3 spans 13 residues.

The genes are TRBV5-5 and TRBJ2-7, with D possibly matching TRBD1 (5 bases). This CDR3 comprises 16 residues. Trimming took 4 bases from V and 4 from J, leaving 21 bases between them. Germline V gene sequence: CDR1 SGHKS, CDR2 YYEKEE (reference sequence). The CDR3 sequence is CASSPRPAQAKYEQYF. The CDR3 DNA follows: TGTGCCAGCAGCCCCCGGCCGGCACAGGCTAAATACGAGCAGTACTTC.

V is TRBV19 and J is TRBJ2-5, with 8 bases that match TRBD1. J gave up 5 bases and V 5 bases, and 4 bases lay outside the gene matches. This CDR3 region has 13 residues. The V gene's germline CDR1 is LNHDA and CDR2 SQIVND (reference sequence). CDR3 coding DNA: TGTGCCAGTAGTGTCAGGGGGCGGGAGACCCAGTACTTC. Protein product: CASSVRGRETQYF.

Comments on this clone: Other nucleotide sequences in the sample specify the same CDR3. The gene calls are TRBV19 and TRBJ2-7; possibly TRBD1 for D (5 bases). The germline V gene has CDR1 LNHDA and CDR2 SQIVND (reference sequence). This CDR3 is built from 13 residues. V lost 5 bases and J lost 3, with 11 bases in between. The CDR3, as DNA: TGTGCCAGTAGTTTGCAGGGCCGCTACGAGCAGTACTTC. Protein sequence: CASSLQGRYEQYF.

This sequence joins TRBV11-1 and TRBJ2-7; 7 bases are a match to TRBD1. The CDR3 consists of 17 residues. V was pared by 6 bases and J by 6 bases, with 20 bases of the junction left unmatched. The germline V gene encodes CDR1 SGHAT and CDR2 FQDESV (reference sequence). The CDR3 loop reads CASRWGQPGTAQSEQYF. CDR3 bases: TGTGCCAGCAGATGGGGCCAACCCGGGACAGCGCAGTCCGAGCAGTACTTC. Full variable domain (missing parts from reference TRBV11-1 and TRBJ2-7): EAEVAQSPRYKITEKSQAVAFWCDPISGHATLYWYRQILGQGPELLVQFQDESVVDDSQLPKDRFSAERLKGVDSTLKIQPAELGDSAMYLCASRWGQPGTAQSEQYFGPGTRLTVT.

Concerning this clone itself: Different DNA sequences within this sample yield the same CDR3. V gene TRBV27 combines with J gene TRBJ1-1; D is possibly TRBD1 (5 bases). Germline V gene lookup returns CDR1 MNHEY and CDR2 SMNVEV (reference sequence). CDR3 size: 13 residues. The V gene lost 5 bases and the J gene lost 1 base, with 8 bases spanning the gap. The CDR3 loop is CASSLQGNTEAFF. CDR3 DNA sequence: TGTGCCAGCAGTCTCCAGGGGAACACTGAAGCTTTCTTT.